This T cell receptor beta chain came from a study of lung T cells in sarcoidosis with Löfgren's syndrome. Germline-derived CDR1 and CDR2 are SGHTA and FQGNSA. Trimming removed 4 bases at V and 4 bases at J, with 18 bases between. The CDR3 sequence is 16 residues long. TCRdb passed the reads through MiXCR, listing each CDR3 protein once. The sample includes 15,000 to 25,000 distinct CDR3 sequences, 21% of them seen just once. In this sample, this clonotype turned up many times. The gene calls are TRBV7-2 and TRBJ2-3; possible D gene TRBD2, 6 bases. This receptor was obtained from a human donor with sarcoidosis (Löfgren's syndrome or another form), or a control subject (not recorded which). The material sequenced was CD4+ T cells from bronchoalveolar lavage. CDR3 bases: TGTGCCAGCAGCTCTAGGGTGACTAGTAGGGCAGATACGCAGTATTTT. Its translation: CASSSRVTSRADTQYF.